The subject of this entry is one T cell receptor (beta chain). Its antigen is unknown. Libraries were prepared by immunoSEQ multiplex PCR; TCRdb keeps only in-frame clonotypes and omits some of them. The table shows over 90,000 clones, with around 86% occurring only once. The sample belongs to a study of OX40 agonist ivuxolimab in advanced cancers. Study-level results: CD8+ T cells showed, on average, more clonal expansion than CD4+ cells.

V was clipped by 5 bases and J by 4 bases; unmatched bases: 7. The length of the CDR3 is 15 residues. Germline V gene data show CDR1 as MNHEY and CDR2 as SMNVEV (reference sequence). The clonotype comes from an adult with an advanced solid tumor such as melanoma, head and neck, liver or kidney cancer. The rearrangement links TRBV27 to TRBJ1-5; 8 bases are a match to TRBD1. This specimen was CD4+ or CD8+ T cells sorted from blood, taken in a trial of the OX40 agonist ivuxolimab. For the CDR3, the DNA is TGTGCCAGCAGTCGTACAGGGGGAATGAATCAGCCCCAGCATTTT. Residues: CASSRTGGMNQPQHF.